This is a list of T cell receptor beta chains from one sample in a study of chemoradiotherapy in HPV16-positive cancers. Profiling relied on immunoSEQ multiplex PCR, and the TCRdb table lists in-frame clones only, not all of them. Altogether roughly 5,700 clones are present, 80% to 95% being singletons, with the ten largest covering over 20%. This material consisted of blood, taken from a patient who underwent chemoradiotherapy. These receptors were collected from a human donor with HPV-associated anogenital cancer. Both conserved end residues are part of each CDR3. D genes are given only for firm matches. Expanded clones are given a class, and other clones once, few, many or no size at all.

v_call	j_call	d_call	clone_size	cdr3_aa	cdr3_nt
TRBV27	TRBJ2-3	TRBD2	-	CASSLRGVDTQYF	TGTGCCAGCAGTTTACGGGGGGTAGATACGCAGTATTTT
TRBV6-5	TRBJ1-4	-	-	CASSYSRGQGEKLFF	TGTGCCAGCAGTTACTCCCGGGGGCAAGGTGAAAAACTGTTTTTT
TRBV7-8	TRBJ2-7	-	-	CASSLARLAYEQYF	TGTGCCAGCAGCTTAGCGCGTTTGGCCTACGAGCAGTACTTC
TRBV4-3	TRBJ2-7	-	-	CASSQEWESVDRQYF	TGCGCCAGCAGCCAAGAATGGGAGTCGGTGGACAGGCAGTACTTC
TRBV11-2	TRBJ2-3	-	-	CASSLGKDTQYF	TGTGCCAGCAGTTTAGGGAAAGATACGCAGTATTTT
TRBV6-6	TRBJ2-1	TRBD1	once	CASSSFRDRNYNEQFF	TGTGCCAGCAGTTCTTTCCGGGACAGGAATTACAATGAGCAGTTCTTC
TRBV7-9	TRBJ1-5	-	-	CASSYHGTSDQPQHF	TGTGCCAGCAGCTACCACGGGACGTCAGATCAGCCCCAGCATTTT
TRBV4-3	TRBJ2-7	-	once	CASSQDEGLSYEQYF	TGCGCCAGCAGCCAAGACGAGGGCCTATCCTACGAGCAGTACTTC
TRBV10-1	TRBJ2-2	-	-	CASSESGSPKGTGELFF	TGCGCCAGCAGTGAGTCCGGGAGCCCAAAGGGCACCGGGGAGCTGTTTTTT
TRBV5-8	TRBJ2-2	-	once	CASSLGRTRTGELFF	TGTGCCAGCAGCTTGGGACGGACGAGGACCGGGGAGCTGTTTTTT
TRBV7-2	TRBJ2-6	TRBD1	once	CASSLLAQGAFGANVLTF	TGTGCCAGCAGCTTGCTGGCTCAGGGGGCGTTTGGGGCCAACGTCCTGACTTTC
TRBV6-5	TRBJ1-2	-	-	CASSYGTNYGYTF	TGTGCCAGCAGTTACGGGACAAACTATGGCTACACCTTC
TRBV29-1	TRBJ2-7	-	-	CSVADIYEQYF	TGCAGCGTCGCTGACATCTACGAGCAGTACTTC
TRBV4-3	TRBJ1-2	-	-	CASSQERGARGYTF	TGCGCCAGCAGCCAAGAGCGGGGCGCGAGGGGCTACACCTTC
TRBV7-9	TRBJ1-1	-	once	CASSLGQNTEAFF	TGTGCCAGCAGCTTGGGACAGAACACTGAAGCTTTCTTT
TRBV27	TRBJ2-7	-	-	CASSIGPRHEQYF	TGTGCCAGCTCCATAGGGCCACGACACGAGCAGTACTTC
TRBV4-1	TRBJ2-1	TRBD1	-	CASSQDRDRIVDEQFF	TGCGCCAGCAGCCAAGATAGGGACAGGATAGTGGATGAGCAGTTCTTC
TRBV7-6	TRBJ1-6	-	-	CASSFGQFNSPLHF	TGTGCCAGCAGCTTTGGGCAGTTTAATTCACCCCTCCACTTT
TRBV7-2	TRBJ1-3	-	once	CASTQDRHGGNTIYF	TGTGCCAGCACCCAGGACCGGCATGGTGGAAACACCATATATTTT
TRBV7-9	TRBJ2-5	-	-	CASSLTDYPYQETQYF	TGTGCCAGCAGCTTAACGGACTACCCGTACCAAGAGACCCAGTACTTC
TRBV4-2	TRBJ2-7	TRBD2	once	CASSQAREGGYEQYF	TGTGCCAGCAGCCAAGCGCGGGAGGGGGGCTACGAGCAGTACTTC
TRBV6-1	TRBJ2-1	-	-	CASSVLVGESGNEQFF	TGTGCCAGCAGTGTTCTTGTGGGGGAATCGGGCAATGAGCAGTTCTTC
TRBV13	TRBJ1-4	TRBD1	-	CASSLGLQGEGEKLFF	TGTGCCAGCAGCTTAGGCTTACAGGGGGAGGGTGAAAAACTGTTTTTT
TRBV7-2	TRBJ2-7	-	-	CASSLVGTYEQYF	TGTGCCAGCAGCTTAGTCGGGACCTACGAGCAGTACTTC
TRBV7-2	TRBJ1-6	-	-	CASSLALGGYPDSPLHF	TGTGCCAGCAGCTTAGCGCTCGGGGGGTATCCTGATTCACCCCTCCACTTT